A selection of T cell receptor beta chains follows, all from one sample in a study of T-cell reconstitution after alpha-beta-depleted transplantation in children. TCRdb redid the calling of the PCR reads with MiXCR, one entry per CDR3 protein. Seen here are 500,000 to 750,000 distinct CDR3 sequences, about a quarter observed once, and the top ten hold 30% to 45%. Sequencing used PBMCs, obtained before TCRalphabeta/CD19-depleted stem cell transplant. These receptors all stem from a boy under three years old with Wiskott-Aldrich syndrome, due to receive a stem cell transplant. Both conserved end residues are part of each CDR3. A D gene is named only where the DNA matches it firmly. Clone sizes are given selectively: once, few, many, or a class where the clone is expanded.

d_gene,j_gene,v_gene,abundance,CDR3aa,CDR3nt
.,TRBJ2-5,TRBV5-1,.,CASSLGDRSQETQYF,TGCGCCAGCAGCTTGGGTGACAGATCCCAAGAGACCCAGTACTTC
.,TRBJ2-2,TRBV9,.,CASSVVGRDTGELFF,TGTGCCAGCAGCGTAGTAGGTCGGGACACCGGGGAGCTGTTTTTT
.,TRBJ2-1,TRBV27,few,CASSLEWAGRHNEQFF,TGTGCCAGCAGTTTAGAATGGGCGGGCCGACACAATGAGCAGTTCTTC
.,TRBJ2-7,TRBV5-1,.,CASSRDPTGEQYF,TGCGCCAGCAGCCGGGACCCCACGGGAGAGCAGTACTTC
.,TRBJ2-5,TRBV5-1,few,CASSREPIQETQYF,TGCGCCAGCAGCCGAGAACCTATTCAAGAGACCCAGTACTTC
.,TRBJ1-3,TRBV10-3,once,CAIAGTPFSGNTIYF,TGTGCCATAGCCGGGACTCCATTCTCTGGAAACACCATATATTTT
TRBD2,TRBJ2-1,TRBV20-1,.,CSPDPSWEGYNEQFF,TGCAGTCCCGATCCTAGCTGGGAGGGCTACAATGAGCAGTTCTTC
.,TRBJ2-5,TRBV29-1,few,CSVGQTQETQYF,TGCAGCGTTGGACAAACACAAGAGACCCAGTACTTC
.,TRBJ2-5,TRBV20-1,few,CSAWKFKETQYF,TGCAGTGCTTGGAAGTTCAAAGAGACCCAGTACTTC
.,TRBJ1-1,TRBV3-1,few,CASSQEEWSASFF,TGTGCCAGCAGCCAAGAGGAATGGTCTGCGTCTTTCTTT
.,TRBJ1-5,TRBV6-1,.,CASSAWDNQPQHF,TGTGCCAGCAGTGCCTGGGACAATCAGCCCCAGCATTTT
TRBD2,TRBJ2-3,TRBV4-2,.,CASSQDLADTDTQYF,TGTGCCAGCAGCCAAGATCTAGCGGACACAGATACGCAGTATTTT
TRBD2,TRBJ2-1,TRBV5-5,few,CASSLDPSGIYNEQFF,TGTGCCAGCAGCTTGGACCCTAGCGGGATTTACAATGAGCAGTTCTTC
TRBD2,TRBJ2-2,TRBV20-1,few,CSARDRSGSKIGELFF,TGCAGTGCTAGAGATCGGAGCGGGAGTAAAATCGGGGAGCTGTTTTTT
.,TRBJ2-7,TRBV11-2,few,CASSLEGNYEQYF,TGTGCCAGCAGCTTAGAAGGAAACTACGAGCAGTACTTC
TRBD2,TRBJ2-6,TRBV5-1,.,CASSLGVAGGLASVSGANVLTF,TGCGCCAGCAGCTTGGGGGTAGCGGGAGGCCTCGCTAGCGTCTCTGGGGCCAACGTCCTGACTTTC
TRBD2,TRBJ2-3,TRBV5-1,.,CASSLGAGEEDTQYF,TGCGCCAGCAGCTTGGGAGCGGGAGAGGAGGATACGCAGTATTTT
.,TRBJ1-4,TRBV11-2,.,CASSKDRATNEKLFF,TGTGCCAGCAGTAAAGACAGAGCCACTAATGAAAAACTGTTTTTT
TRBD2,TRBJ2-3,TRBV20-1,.,CSARGRLPGGFTDTQYF,TGCAGTGCTAGAGGTCGCCTACCGGGAGGCTTCACAGATACGCAGTATTTT
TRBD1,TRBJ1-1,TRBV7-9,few,CASSPRQGGRAFF,TGTGCCAGCAGCCCCCGACAGGGGGGGCGAGCTTTCTTT
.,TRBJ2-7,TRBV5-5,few,CASSLDLDILSYEQYF,TGTGCCAGCAGCTTGGATCTGGACATCCTTTCCTACGAGCAGTACTTC
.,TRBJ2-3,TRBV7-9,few,CASSFGVGTDTQYF,TGTGCCAGCAGCTTCGGGGTTGGCACAGATACGCAGTATTTT
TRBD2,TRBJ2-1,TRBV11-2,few,CASSLRTSGGVFSYNEQFF,TGTGCCAGCAGCTTAAGGACTAGCGGGGGAGTCTTTTCTTACAATGAGCAGTTCTTC
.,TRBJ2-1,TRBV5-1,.,CASSLGTGVDYNEQFF,TGCGCCAGCAGCTTGGGAACGGGAGTTGACTACAATGAGCAGTTCTTC
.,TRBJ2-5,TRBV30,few,CAWRGSVEETQYF,TGTGCCTGGAGGGGGAGTGTTGAAGAGACCCAGTACTTC
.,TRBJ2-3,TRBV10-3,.,CAAGGGNTQYF,TGTGCCGCCGGCGGTGGTAATACGCAGTATTTT
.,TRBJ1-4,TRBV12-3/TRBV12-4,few,CASSLVTVEKLFF,TGTGCCAGCAGTTTGGTAACCGTTGAAAAACTGTTTTTT
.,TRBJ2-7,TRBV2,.,CASSDPGGLYEQYF,TGTGCCAGCAGTGACCCAGGGGGGCTCTACGAGCAGTACTTC
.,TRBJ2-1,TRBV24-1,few,CATSDLGRGEREQFF,TGTGCCACCAGTGATTTGGGCAGGGGAGAGCGTGAGCAGTTCTTC
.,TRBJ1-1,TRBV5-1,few,CASSSGTANGNTEAFF,TGCGCCAGCAGCTCAGGGACGGCCAATGGTAACACTGAAGCTTTCTTT
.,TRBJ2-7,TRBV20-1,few,CSASTQDSYEQYF,TGCAGTGCTAGTACTCAGGACTCCTACGAGCAGTACTTC
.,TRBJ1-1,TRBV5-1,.,CASSNWGLTEAFF,TGCGCCAGCAGTAATTGGGGCCTCACTGAAGCTTTCTTT
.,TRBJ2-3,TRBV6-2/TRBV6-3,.,CASSYLPRDTQYF,TGTGCCAGCAGTTACCTACCTCGGGATACGCAGTATTTT
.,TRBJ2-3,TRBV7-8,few,CASSLRRLSTDTQYF,TGTGCCAGCAGCTTGAGGCGGCTTAGCACAGATACGCAGTATTTT
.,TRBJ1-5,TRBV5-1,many,CASSLGPDQPQHF,TGCGCCAGCAGCTTGGGGCCTGATCAGCCCCAGCATTTT
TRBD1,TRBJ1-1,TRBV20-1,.,CSAERQGTEAFF,TGCAGTGCCGAACGACAGGGTACTGAAGCTTTCTTT
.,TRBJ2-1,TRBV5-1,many,CASSRPGGGRFDEQFF,TGCGCCAGCAGCCGGCCAGGGGGGGGACGATTTGATGAGCAGTTCTTC
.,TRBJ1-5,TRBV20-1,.,CSARGPVRGEQPQHF,TGCAGTGCTAGAGGCCCAGTCCGGGGCGAACAGCCCCAGCATTTT
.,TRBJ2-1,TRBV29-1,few,CSVDQSYNEQFF,TGCAGCGTTGATCAGTCCTACAATGAGCAGTTCTTC
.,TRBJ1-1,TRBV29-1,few,CSVSRGPVGDTEAFF,TGCAGCGTTTCGAGGGGACCGGTTGGTGACACTGAAGCTTTCTTT
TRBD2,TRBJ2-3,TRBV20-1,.,CSASGSGLNTQYF,TGCAGTGCTAGTGGTAGCGGGTTAAATACGCAGTATTTT
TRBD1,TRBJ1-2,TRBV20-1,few,CSARPGQVSNYGYTF,TGCAGTGCTAGACCAGGACAGGTCTCTAACTATGGCTACACCTTC
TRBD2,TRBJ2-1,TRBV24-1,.,CATSDSGHTGGYDNEQFF,TGTGCCACCAGTGATTCCGGACACACGGGAGGGTACGACAATGAGCAGTTCTTC
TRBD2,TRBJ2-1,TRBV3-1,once,CASSQDWGLAGVSNEQFF,TGTGCCAGCAGCCAAGATTGGGGACTAGCGGGGGTCTCCAATGAGCAGTTCTTC
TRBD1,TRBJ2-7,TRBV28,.,CASTLPGQADYEQYF,TGTGCCAGCACCTTACCGGGACAGGCGGACTACGAGCAGTACTTC
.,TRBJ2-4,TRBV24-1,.,CATSDFRRVSKNIQYF,TGTGCCACCAGTGATTTCAGGCGGGTTAGCAAAAACATTCAGTACTTC
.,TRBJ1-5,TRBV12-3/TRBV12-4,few,CASSLAGGPQHF,TGTGCCAGCAGTTTGGCGGGTGGGCCCCAGCATTTT
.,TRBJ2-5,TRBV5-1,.,CASRSLQGLGETQYF,TGCGCCAGCAGATCGTTACAGGGATTAGGAGAGACCCAGTACTTC
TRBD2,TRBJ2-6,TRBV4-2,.,CASRAPGLAGEPGANVLTF,TGTGCCAGCAGAGCTCCGGGACTAGCGGGAGAACCTGGGGCCAACGTCCTGACTTTC
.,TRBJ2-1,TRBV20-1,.,CSARPTRLYNEQFF,TGCAGTGCTAGGCCGACTAGACTCTACAATGAGCAGTTCTTC
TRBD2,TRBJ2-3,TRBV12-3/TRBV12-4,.,CASSRRWGGPTDTQYF,TGTGCCAGCAGTCGACGGTGGGGAGGGCCGACAGATACGCAGTATTTT
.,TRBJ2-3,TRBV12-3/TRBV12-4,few,CATKTSATDTQYF,TGTGCCACTAAGACTTCTGCAACAGATACGCAGTATTTT
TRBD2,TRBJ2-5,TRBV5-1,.,CASSLAGLAGAGGQETQYF,TGCGCCAGCAGCTTGGCCGGACTAGCGGGAGCGGGGGGACAAGAGACCCAGTACTTC
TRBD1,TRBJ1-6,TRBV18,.,CASSRNSRDSLSSPLHF,TGTGCCAGCTCACGAAATTCCAGGGACAGCCTGAGTTCACCCCTCCACTTT
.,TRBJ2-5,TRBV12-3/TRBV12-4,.,CASSFSGIPETQYF,TGTGCCAGCAGTTTTTCGGGCATACCAGAGACCCAGTACTTC
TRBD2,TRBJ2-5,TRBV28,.,CASSLGLAGGPSRETQYF,TGTGCCAGCAGTCTGGGACTAGCGGGAGGGCCCTCGAGAGAGACCCAGTACTTC
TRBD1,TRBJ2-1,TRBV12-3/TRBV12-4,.,CASSLAGQHNNEQFF,TGTGCCAGCAGTTTAGCGGGACAGCACAACAATGAGCAGTTCTTC
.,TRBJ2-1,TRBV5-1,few,CASSSPGPSVHEQFF,TGCGCCAGCAGCTCCCCGGGCCCCTCTGTCCATGAGCAGTTCTTC
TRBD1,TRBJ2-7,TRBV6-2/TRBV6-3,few,CASRETGYGEQYF,TGTGCCAGCAGAGAGACAGGGTATGGCGAGCAGTACTTC